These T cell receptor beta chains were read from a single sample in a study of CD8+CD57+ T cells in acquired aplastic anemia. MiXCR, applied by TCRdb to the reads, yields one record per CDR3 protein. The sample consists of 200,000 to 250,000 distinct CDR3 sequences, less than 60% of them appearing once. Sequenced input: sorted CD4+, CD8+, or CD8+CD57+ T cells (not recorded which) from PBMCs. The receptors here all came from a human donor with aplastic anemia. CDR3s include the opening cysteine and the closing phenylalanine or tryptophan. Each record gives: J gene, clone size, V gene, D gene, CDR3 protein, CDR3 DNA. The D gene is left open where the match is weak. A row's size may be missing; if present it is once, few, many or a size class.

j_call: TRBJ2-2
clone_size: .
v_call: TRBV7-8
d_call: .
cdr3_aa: CASSPRTDATVF
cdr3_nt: TGTGCCAGCAGCCCCCGGACAGACGCGACGGTTTTT

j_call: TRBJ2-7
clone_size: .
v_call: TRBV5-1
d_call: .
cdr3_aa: CASSLASDNEQYF
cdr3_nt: TGCGCCAGCAGCTTGGCCAGTGACAATGAGCAGTACTTC

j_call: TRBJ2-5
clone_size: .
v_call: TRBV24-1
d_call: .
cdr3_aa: CATRGRTRETQYF
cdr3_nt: TGTGCCACCAGGGGGCGGACACGGGAGACCCAGTACTTC

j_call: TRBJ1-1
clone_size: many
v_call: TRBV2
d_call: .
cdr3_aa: CASSYTGLNTEAFF
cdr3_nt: TGTGCCAGCAGCTACACAGGGTTGAACACTGAAGCTTTCTTT

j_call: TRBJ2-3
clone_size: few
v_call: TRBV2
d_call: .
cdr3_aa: CASGQLWGVTDTQYF
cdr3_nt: TGTGCCAGCGGACAACTTTGGGGGGTCACAGATACGCAGTATTTT

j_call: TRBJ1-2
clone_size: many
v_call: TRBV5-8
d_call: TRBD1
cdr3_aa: CASTHLRDRGYGYTF
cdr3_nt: TGTGCCAGCACCCACCTCCGGGACAGGGGCTATGGCTACACCTTC

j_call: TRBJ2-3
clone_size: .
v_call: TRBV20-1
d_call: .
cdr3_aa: CSARAHGDTQYF
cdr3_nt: TGCAGTGCTAGGGCACACGGAGATACGCAGTATTTT

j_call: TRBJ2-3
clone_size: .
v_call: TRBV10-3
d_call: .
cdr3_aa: CATSDIQPTSTDTQYF
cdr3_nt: TGTGCCACCAGTGATATTCAGCCAACGAGCACAGATACGCAGTATTTT

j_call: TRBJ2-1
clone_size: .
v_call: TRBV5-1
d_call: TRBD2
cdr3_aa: CASSPSGHYNEQFF
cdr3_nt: TGCGCCAGCAGCCCTAGCGGCCACTACAATGAGCAGTTCTTC

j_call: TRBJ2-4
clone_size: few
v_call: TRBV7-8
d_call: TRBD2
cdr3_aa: CASSYSGGLAKNIQYF
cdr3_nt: TGTGCCAGCAGCTATAGCGGGGGGCTGGCCAAAAACATTCAGTACTTC

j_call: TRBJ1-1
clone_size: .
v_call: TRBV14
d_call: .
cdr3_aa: CASSQGGRWTEAFF
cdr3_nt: TGTGCCAGCAGCCAAGGCGGACGATGGACTGAAGCTTTCTTT

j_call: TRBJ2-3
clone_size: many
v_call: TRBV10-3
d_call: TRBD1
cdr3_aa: CAITGSPGTGSPDTQYF
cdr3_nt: TGTGCCATCACCGGGTCCCCCGGGACAGGGTCCCCAGATACGCAGTATTTT

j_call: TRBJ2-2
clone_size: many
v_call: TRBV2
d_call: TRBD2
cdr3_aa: CASSFGGAGLNTGELFF
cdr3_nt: TGTGCCAGCAGCTTTGGGGGAGCGGGGCTTAACACCGGGGAGCTGTTTTTT

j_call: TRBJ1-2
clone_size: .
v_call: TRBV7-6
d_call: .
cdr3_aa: CASSLGRGSSYGYTF
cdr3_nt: TGTGCCAGCAGCTTAGGACGGGGGAGTAGTTATGGCTACACCTTC

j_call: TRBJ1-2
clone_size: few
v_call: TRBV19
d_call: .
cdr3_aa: CASSMRAGEVNYGYTF
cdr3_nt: TGTGCCAGTAGTATGCGAGCAGGGGAGGTAAACTATGGCTACACCTTC

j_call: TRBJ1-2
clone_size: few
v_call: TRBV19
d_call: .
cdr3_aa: CASSMGGHGYTF
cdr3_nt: TGTGCCAGTAGTATGGGTGGGCACGGCTACACCTTC

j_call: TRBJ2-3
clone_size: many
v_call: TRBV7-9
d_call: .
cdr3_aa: CASSFDTGADTQYF
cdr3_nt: TGTGCCAGCAGCTTTGATACGGGGGCTGATACGCAGTATTTT

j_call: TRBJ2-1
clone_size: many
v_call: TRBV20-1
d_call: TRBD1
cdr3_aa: CSAISHRGRGEQFF
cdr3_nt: TGCAGTGCTATTTCGCACAGGGGGCGAGGGGAGCAGTTCTTC

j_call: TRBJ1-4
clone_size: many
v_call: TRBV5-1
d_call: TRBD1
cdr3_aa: CASSAIQGFNEKLFF
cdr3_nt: TGCGCCAGCAGCGCGATACAGGGGTTTAATGAAAAACTGTTTTTT

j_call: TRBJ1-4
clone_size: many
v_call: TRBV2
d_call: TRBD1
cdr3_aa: CASSVGTGNEKLFF
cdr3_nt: TGTGCCAGCAGTGTCGGGACAGGGAATGAAAAACTGTTTTTT

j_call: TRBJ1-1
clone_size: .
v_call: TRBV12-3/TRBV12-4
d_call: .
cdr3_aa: CASSFHSGDTEAFF
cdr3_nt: TGTGCCAGCAGTTTTCACTCCGGGGACACTGAAGCTTTCTTT

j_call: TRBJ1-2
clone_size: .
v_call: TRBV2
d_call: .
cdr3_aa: CASSAGGVGYTF
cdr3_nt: TGTGCCAGCAGCGCCGGGGGGGTTGGCTACACCTTC

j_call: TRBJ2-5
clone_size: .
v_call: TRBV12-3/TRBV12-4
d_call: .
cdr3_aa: CASSLKSWTQYF
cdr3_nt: TGTGCCAGCAGTTTAAAGAGCTGGACCCAGTACTTC

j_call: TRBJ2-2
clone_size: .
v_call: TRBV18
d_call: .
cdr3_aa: CASSPFLDDTGELFF
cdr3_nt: TGTGCCAGCTCACCATTTTTAGACGACACCGGGGAGCTGTTTTTT

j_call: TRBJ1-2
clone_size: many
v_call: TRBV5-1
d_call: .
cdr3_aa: CASSLGAGFYGYTF
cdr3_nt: TGCGCCAGCAGCTTGGGGGCAGGATTTTATGGCTACACCTTC

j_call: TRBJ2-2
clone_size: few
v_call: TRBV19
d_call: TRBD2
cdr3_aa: CASSSGGEGRGAVF
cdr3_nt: TGTGCCAGTAGTAGCGGGGGGGAGGGCCGGGGAGCTGTTTTT

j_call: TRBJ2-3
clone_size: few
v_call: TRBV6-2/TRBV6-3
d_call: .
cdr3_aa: CASSYEDRDTQYF
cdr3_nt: TGTGCCAGCAGTTACGAAGATAGGGATACGCAGTATTTT

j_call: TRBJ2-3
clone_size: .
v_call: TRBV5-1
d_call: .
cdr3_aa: CASSLEVSTDTQYF
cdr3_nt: TGCGCCAGCAGCTTGGAAGTTAGCACAGATACGCAGTATTTT

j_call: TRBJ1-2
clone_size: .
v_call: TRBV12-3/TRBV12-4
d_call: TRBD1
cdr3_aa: CASSFQGAEGYTF
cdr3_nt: TGTGCCAGCAGTTTTCAGGGGGCGGAAGGCTACACCTTC

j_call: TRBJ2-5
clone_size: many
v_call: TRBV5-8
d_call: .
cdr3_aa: CASSPLGDGETQYF
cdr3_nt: TGTGCCAGCAGCCCTCTGGGCGACGGGGAGACCCAGTACTTC

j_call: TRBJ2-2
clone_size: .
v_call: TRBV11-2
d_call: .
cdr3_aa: CASSSPRVGLRETGELFF
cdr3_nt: TGTGCCAGCAGCTCCCCTAGAGTCGGTCTCCGGGAGACCGGGGAGCTGTTTTTT

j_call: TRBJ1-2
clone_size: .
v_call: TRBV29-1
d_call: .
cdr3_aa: CSVVGGSGYTF
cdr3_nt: TGCAGCGTTGTCGGGGGGTCGGGCTACACCTTC

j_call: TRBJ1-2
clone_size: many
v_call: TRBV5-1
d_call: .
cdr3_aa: CASSLEGEDGYTF
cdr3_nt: TGCGCCAGCAGCTTGGAAGGGGAGGATGGCTACACCTTC

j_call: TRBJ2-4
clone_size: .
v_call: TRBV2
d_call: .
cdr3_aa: CASSWGTAKNIQYF
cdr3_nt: TGTGCCAGCAGTTGGGGGACCGCGAAAAACATTCAGTACTTC

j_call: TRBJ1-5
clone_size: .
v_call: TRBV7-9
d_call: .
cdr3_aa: CASSYNPGEPQHF
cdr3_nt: TGTGCCAGCAGCTACAACCCGGGAGAGCCCCAGCATTTT

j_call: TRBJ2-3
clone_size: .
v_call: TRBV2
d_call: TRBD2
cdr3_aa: CASSPVAGGWDTQYF
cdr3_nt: TGTGCCAGCAGTCCTGTAGCGGGGGGGTGGGATACGCAGTATTTT

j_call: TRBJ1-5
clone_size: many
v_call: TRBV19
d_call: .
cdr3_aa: CASSIIAGRNQPQHF
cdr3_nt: TGTGCCAGTAGTATCATAGCAGGGCGCAATCAGCCCCAGCATTTT

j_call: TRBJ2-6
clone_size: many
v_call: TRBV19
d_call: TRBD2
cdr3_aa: CASATLRGPGGSGANVLTF
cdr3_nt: TGTGCCAGTGCCACCCTTCGGGGACCGGGGGGCTCTGGGGCCAACGTCCTGACTTTC

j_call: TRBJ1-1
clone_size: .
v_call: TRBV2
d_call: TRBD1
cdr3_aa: CASSGTGGVTEAFF
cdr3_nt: TGTGCCAGCAGTGGGACAGGGGGCGTCACTGAAGCTTTCTTT

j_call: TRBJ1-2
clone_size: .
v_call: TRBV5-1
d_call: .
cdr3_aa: CASRESTYGYTF
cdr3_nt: TGCGCCAGCAGGGAAAGTACCTATGGCTACACCTTC

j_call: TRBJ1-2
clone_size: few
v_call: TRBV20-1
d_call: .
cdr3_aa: CSARDRQGSMAYTF
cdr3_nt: TGCAGTGCTAGAGATCGCCAGGGATCTATGGCCTACACCTTC

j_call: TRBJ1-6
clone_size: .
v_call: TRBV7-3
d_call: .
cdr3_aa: CASSQGTGYNSPLHF
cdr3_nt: TGTGCCAGCAGTCAAGGGACGGGTTATAATTCACCCCTCCACTTT

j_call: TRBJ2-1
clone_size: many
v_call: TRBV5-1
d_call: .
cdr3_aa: CASSSGQTSYNEQFF
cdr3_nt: TGCGCCAGCAGCTCCGGACAGACCTCCTACAATGAGCAGTTCTTC

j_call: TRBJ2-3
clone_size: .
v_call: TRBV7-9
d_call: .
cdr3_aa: CASSLDRRDTQYF
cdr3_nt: TGTGCCAGCAGCTTAGATCGCAGAGATACGCAGTATTTT

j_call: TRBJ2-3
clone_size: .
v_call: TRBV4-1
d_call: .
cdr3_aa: CASSQDRATDTQYF
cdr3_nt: TGCGCCAGCAGCCAAGACAGGGCCACAGATACGCAGTATTTT

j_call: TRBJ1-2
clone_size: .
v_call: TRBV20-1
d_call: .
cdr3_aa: CSARAWGYTF
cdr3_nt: TGCAGTGCTAGGGCCTGGGGCTACACCTTC

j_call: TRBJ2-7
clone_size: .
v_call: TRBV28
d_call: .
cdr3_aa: CASSPVAGDSYEQYF
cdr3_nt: TGTGCCAGCAGCCCCGTGGCAGGGGATTCCTACGAGCAGTACTTC

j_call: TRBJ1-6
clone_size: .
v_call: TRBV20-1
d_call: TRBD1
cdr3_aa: CSATTGTYNSPLHF
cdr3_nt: TGCAGTGCTACGACAGGGACCTATAATTCACCCCTCCACTTT

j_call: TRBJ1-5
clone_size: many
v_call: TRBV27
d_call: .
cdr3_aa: CASSLLGQNQPQHF
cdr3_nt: TGTGCCAGCAGTTTATTGGGCCAGAATCAGCCCCAGCATTTT

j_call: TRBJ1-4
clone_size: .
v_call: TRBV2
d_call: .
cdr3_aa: CASSEESGQIEKLFF
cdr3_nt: TGTGCCAGCAGTGAAGAGAGTGGACAGATTGAAAAACTGTTTTTT

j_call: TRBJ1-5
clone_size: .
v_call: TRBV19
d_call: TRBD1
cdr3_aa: CASTDNPGTGKSQPQHF
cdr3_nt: TGTGCCAGTACCGACAATCCCGGGACAGGGAAGAGTCAGCCCCAGCATTTT

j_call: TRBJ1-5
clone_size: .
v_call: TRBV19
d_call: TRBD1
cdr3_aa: CASRPGRQGDGQPQHF
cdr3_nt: TGTGCCAGTAGGCCGGGGAGACAGGGAGATGGTCAGCCCCAGCATTTT

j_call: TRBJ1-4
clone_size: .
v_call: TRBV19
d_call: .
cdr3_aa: CASSVTGYTGEGTNEKLFF
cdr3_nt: TGTGCCAGTAGTGTGACTGGATACACCGGGGAAGGAACTAATGAAAAACTGTTTTTT

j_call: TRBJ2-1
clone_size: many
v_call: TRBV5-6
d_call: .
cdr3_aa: CASSTPGDLHRNEQFF
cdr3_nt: TGTGCCAGCAGCACACCAGGCGACCTACACCGCAATGAGCAGTTCTTC

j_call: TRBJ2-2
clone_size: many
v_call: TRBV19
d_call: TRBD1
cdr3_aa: CASSVGQGTGELFF
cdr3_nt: TGTGCCAGTAGTGTGGGACAGGGGACCGGGGAGCTGTTTTTT

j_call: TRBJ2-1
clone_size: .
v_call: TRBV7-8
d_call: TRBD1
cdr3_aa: CASSEEDRGTNEQFF
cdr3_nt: TGTGCCAGCAGTGAAGAGGACAGGGGCACCAATGAGCAGTTCTTC

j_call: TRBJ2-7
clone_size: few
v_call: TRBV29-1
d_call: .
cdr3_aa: CSVDQASDGSYEQYF
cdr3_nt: TGCAGCGTTGACCAGGCCTCGGACGGGTCCTACGAGCAGTACTTC